This T cell receptor beta chain is from a study of blood T cell repertoires in COVID-19. The CDR3 is made up of 15 amino acids. Deletions cut 4 bases from V and 4 bases from J, with 17 bases between. The germline CDR1 and CDR2 sequences are SGDLS and YYNGEE. As processed by the authors: Estimation of nucleated cell counts was performed using reference gene primer amplification. Assay: immunoSEQ multiplex PCR; the TCRdb copy retains only in-frame clones and omits some. V, J and clone size are those of that table, while D and trimming were read from the DNA. Of 70,000 or so clones in the sample, 75% to 90% were seen once.

The TCR sequence derives from a man aged 50-59 years with COVID-19, enrolled during active disease. The V gene is TRBV9, the J gene TRBJ1-2; D possibly corresponds to TRBD1 (5 bases). Material for sequencing was peripheral blood. Here the CDR3 DNA reads TGTGCCAGCAGCTCCCGGGCCGGGGGAGTCTATGGCTACACCTTC. The encoded protein is CASSSRAGGVYGYTF.